These 10 T cell receptor beta chains originate from one sample sequenced in a study of blood T cell repertoires in COVID-19 (dated by TCRdb to 2019 to 2021). Receptor amplification or capture employed the immunoSEQ multiplex PCR assay. As stored in TCRdb, this immuneACCESS dataset retains in-frame rearrangements with V and J assigned. A fraction of the clones does not appear; measured against another copy, unresolved V genes explain less than half of the discrepancy, and the remainder lacks a known reason. This sample comprises 200,000 to 250,000 clones, 80% to 95% of them detected only once. The ten largest make up 0.7% to 0.85% of the sample. Sequenced material: peripheral blood. These receptors all stem from a man aged 60 to 69 with COVID-19, enrolled during active disease.

This clone was counted a single time. The genes are TRBV12-2 and TRBJ2-3; the tabulated D call, TRBD1, remains unverified against the DNA. TRBV12-2 is assigned pseudogene status. The CDR3 runs 14 residues. In nucleotides, the CDR3 is TGTGCAAGTCGCCCTGGGACAGTCACAGATACGCAGTATTTT. Translated: CASRPGTVTDTQYF.

This clone has only a few counts. The chain uses TRBV28 and TRBJ1-1; no clear D gene. Germline V gives CDR1 MDHEN, CDR2 SYDVKM. The CDR3 has 15 amino acids. Trimming cost V 0 bases and J 4 bases, with 12 bases left between them. The CDR3 DNA is TGTGCCAGCAGTTTATGGGCCGAAGGAGGCACTGAAGCTTTCTTT. As protein: CASSLWAEGGTEAFF. Using reference TRBV28 and TRBJ1-1 for the parts outside the CDR3, the full variable domain is DVKVTQSSRYLVKRTGEKVFLECVQDMDHENMFWYRQDPGLGLRLIYFSYDVKMKEKGDIPEGYSVSREKKERFSLILESASTNQTSMYLCASSLWAEGGTEAFFGQGTRLTVV.

This clone was seen a single time. The CDR3 DNA follows: TGTGCCATCAGAACCTCAGGGGGATCCTACAATGAGCAGTTCTTC. This codes for CAIRTSGGSYNEQFF. The chain is built from TRBV10-3 and TRBJ2-1; 7 nucleotides line up with TRBD1. CDR1 and CDR2 (germline): ENHRY, SYGVKD. CDR3 length: 15 amino acids. The V segment lost 6 bases and the J segment 1 base; nucleotides outside the gene matches: 6.

This sequence joins TRBV11-3 and TRBJ2-2; 8 nucleotides align to TRBD2. The V segment lost 4 bases and the J segment 3 bases; nucleotides outside the gene matches: 7. CDR3 length: 16 residues. The V gene's germline CDR1 is SGHNT and CDR2 YENEEA. CDR3 DNA sequence: TGTGCCAGCAGCTCCTCTAGCGGGCCATACACCGGGGAGCTGTTTTTT. Amino acid sequence: CASSSSSGPYTGELFF.

The chain combines TRBV19 with TRBJ1-5; D is uncertain. CDR3 length equals 14 residues. Per the germline V gene, CDR1 is LNHDA and CDR2 is SQIVND (reference sequence). Trimming shortened V by 4 bases and J by 0 bases, and 7 bases separated the two germline ends. The CDR3 region has the DNA TGTGCCAGTAGTAGGAGGGTTAGCAATCAGCCCCAGCATTTT. It specifies CASSRRVSNQPQHF.

Turning to this clone: Germline and junction disagree at one end, which may indicate a read error. The chain recombines TRBV18 with TRBJ2-2; 10 bases fit TRBD1. The CDR3 has 16 residues. Germline CDR1 and CDR2: KGHSH and LQKENI. The CDR3 protein is CASSLWTGGNAGELFF. The CDR3 region has the DNA TGTGCCAGCTCATTATGGACAGGGGGGAACGCCGGGGAGCTGTTTTTT.

The chain links TRBV5-6 to TRBJ2-1; 7 bases are a match to TRBD1. The ends lost 2 bases at V and 4 bases at J; junction bases unmatched: 3. The CDR3 consists of 14 residues. Germline V gene lookup returns CDR1 SGHDT and CDR2 YYEEEE. The CDR3 is CASSFTGVYNEQFF. CDR3 in DNA: TGTGCCAGCAGCTTTACAGGGGTTTACAATGAGCAGTTCTTC.

This clone came up once. The gene calls are TRBV3-1 (or the pseudogene TRBV3-2) and TRBJ2-1, with D maybe TRBD2 (6 bases). The ends were cut back, 4 bases at V and 9 bases at J, with 13 bases in the middle. The CDR3 length is 13 residues. CDR1 and CDR2 (germline): LGHDT, YNNKEL (reference sequence). CDR3 DNA: TGTGCCAGCAGCCCGACTGGGGGGAGTGAGCAGTTCTTC. Translated, it gives CASSPTGGSEQFF.

The V and J genes are TRBV5-5 and TRBJ1-2; 9 bases line up with TRBD1. Germline lookup yields CDR1 SGHKS and CDR2 YYEKEE (reference sequence). This CDR3 contains 14 residues. Trimming took 5 bases from V and 2 from J; bases not matched to a gene: 4. DNA for the CDR3: TGTGCCAGCAGAAGGGGACAGGGAAACTATGGCTACACCTTC. Its protein is CASRRGQGNYGYTF.

The rearrangement uses TRBV7-9 and TRBJ1-2, with 8 bases lining up with TRBD1. This CDR3 is 15 amino acids long. Germline values: CDR1 SEHNR, CDR2 FQNEAQ (reference sequence). V was pared by 8 bases and J by 1 base, with 9 bases of the junction left unmatched. The CDR3 loop reads CASVPGQDFNYGYTF. The CDR3 nucleotides read TGTGCCAGCGTACCGGGACAGGACTTTAACTATGGCTACACCTTC. Full variable domain (outside the CDR3, taken from reference TRBV7-9 and TRBJ1-2): DTGVSQNPRHKITKRGQNVTFRCDPISEHNRLYWYRQTLGQGPEFLTYFQNEAQLEKSRLLSDRFSAERPKGSFSTLEIQRTEQGDSAMYLCASVPGQDFNYGYTFGSGTRLTVV.